Each of the 13 T cell receptor beta chains below was sequenced from the same sample in a study of early T cells in non-severe SARS-CoV-2 infection. TCRdb reprocessed the 5' RACE reads with MiXCR, giving one entry per CDR3 protein. The table shows approximately 99,000 distinct CDR3 sequences, with about 12% occurring only once. The sequenced sample consisted of whole blood. Receptor source: an adult who was a healthcare worker with PCR-confirmed SARS-CoV-2 infection or an uninfected control (not recorded which).

Many counts were recorded for this clonotype. This CDR3 reads CASSLFRSSFLAGVFF. CDR3 DNA: TGTGCCAGCAGCTTGTTTCGGAGCTCCTTCTTGGCGGGAGTTTTCTTT. The chain recombines TRBV5-6 with TRBJ1-1; D unclear. The CDR3 is 16 residues long. Trimming pared 1 base from V and 13 bases from J, leaving 26 bases between. CDR1 is SGHDT and CDR2 is YYEEEE in the germline V gene.

This clonotype was counted between two and nine times. The V and J genes are TRBV2 and TRBJ1-5; no firm D call. V shed 6 bases and J shed 0 bases, with 12 bases lying between them. The CDR3 is made up of 15 amino acids. CDR1 and CDR2 (germline): SNHLY, FYNNEI. The CDR3 is CASRAGPYSNQPQHF. The CDR3 bases are TGTGCCAGCAGAGCCGGGCCTTATAGCAATCAGCCCCAGCATTTT.

This clonotype was observed a handful of times. J is TRBJ1-5 and V is TRBV5-6; no definite D call. Germline V gene data show CDR1 as SGHDT and CDR2 as YYEEEE. With 1 base removed from V and 0 bases from J, the gap between germline ends came to 8 bases. The CDR3 is made up of 15 amino acids. The CDR3 region is CASSLMGYSNQPQHF. The DNA of the CDR3 is TGTGCCAGCAGCTTGATGGGATATAGCAATCAGCCCCAGCATTTT.

The sample holds many counts of this clonotype. The chain is built from TRBV30 and TRBJ1-5; D is unclear. V was pared by 0 bases and J by 1 base, with 10 bases between. This CDR3 is built from 15 residues. The germline V gene encodes CDR1 GTSNPN and CDR2 SVGIG (reference sequence). CDR3 in DNA: TGTGCCTGGAGTGTAGGGCCGGTAAGCAATCAGCCCCAGCATTTT. It yields the protein CAWSVGPVSNQPQHF.

V is TRBV2 and J is TRBJ1-4; 7 bases are a match to TRBD1. CDR3 length: 13 amino acids. CDR1 SNHLY and CDR2 FYNNEI come from the germline V gene. The V segment lost 4 bases and the J segment 16 bases; nucleotides outside the gene matches: 12. The CDR3 here is CASSGGQTVRGFF. The CDR3 DNA reads TGTGCCAGCAGTGGGGGACAGACCGTCCGGGGGTTTTTT.

This clonotype showed up many times. The chain recombines TRBV9 with TRBJ2-3, with D tentatively TRBD2 (5 bases). The CDR3 is 15 amino acids. The V gene lost 0 bases and the J gene lost 6 bases, with 14 bases spanning the gap. Germline lookup yields CDR1 SGDLS and CDR2 YYNGEE. The CDR3 nucleotides are TGTGCCAGCAGCGTAGGGGGTAGCGTGGGGGATACGCAGTATTTT. It translates to CASSVGGSVGDTQYF. Using reference TRBV9 and TRBJ2-3 for the parts outside the CDR3, the full variable domain is DSGVTQTPKHLITATGQRVTLRCSPRSGDLSVYWYQQSLDQGLQFLIQYYNGEERAKGNILERFSAQQFPDLHSELNLSSLELGDSALYFCASSVGGSVGDTQYFGPGTRLTVL.

In its sample, this clonotype was seen many times. The rearrangement links TRBV19 to TRBJ2-7; 8 positions agree with TRBD2. Germline CDR1 is LNHDA and CDR2 is SQIVND (reference sequence). Germline trimming cut 7 bases from V and 4 bases from J; bases unmatched to any gene: 12. The CDR3 covers 15 residues. The DNA for the CDR3 is TGTGCCAGTACCCCAGCGGGGGCTTCATCTTACGAGCAGTACTTC. Its translation: CASTPAGASSYEQYF.

This clonotype was seen a few times. The V and J genes are TRBV20-1 and TRBJ1-2; TRBD1 matches 9 bases. J gave up 1 base and V 5 bases, and 5 bases lay outside the gene matches. This CDR3 has 14 residues. The germline gives CDR1 DFQATT, CDR2 SNEGSKA (reference sequence). In DNA form, the CDR3 reads TGCAGTGCTTACCGGGACAGGGATAACTATGGCTACACCTTC. Protein: CSAYRDRDNYGYTF.

The chain employs TRBV11-2 and TRBJ1-1, with 8 positions matching TRBD1. Germline-derived CDR1 and CDR2 are SGHAT and FQNNGV. This CDR3 comprises 17 residues. With 5 bases clipped from V and 1 base from J, the junction kept 12 bases outside the gene matches. The CDR3 reads CASSQRQGSGSNTEAFF. The DNA of the CDR3 is TGTGCCAGCAGCCAGCGACAGGGGTCGGGGTCGAACACTGAAGCTTTCTTT. The whole variable domain, remainder taken from reference TRBV11-2 and TRBJ1-1, is EAGVAQSPRYKIIEKRQSVAFWCNPISGHATLYWYQQILGQGPKLLIQFQNNGVVDDSQLPKDRFSAERLKGVDSTLKIQPAKLEDSAVYLCASSQRQGSGSNTEAFFGQGTRLTVV.

This clonotype was recorded once. A read error may explain this, as a much larger clone is one base away. J is TRBJ2-7 and V is TRBV11-2, with unresolved D. The CDR3 has 13 amino acids. Germline CDR1 reads SGHAT; CDR2 reads FQNNGV. In nucleotides, the CDR3 is TGTGCCAACAGCTTAGCACAGACCTACGAGCAGTACTTC. Translating gives CANSLAQTYEQYF. Combining the CDR3 with reference TRBV11-2 and TRBJ2-7 gives the whole variable domain EAGVAQSPRYKIIEKRQSVAFWCNPISGHATLYWYQQILGQGPKLLIQFQNNGVVDDSQLPKDRFSAERLKGVDSTLKIQPAKLEDSAVYLCANSLAQTYEQYFGPGTRLTVT.

In its sample, this clonotype was seen a few times. V gene TRBV28 combines with J gene TRBJ1-3; a possible D gene is TRBD1 (5 bases). V lost 2 bases and J 1 base, leaving 9 bases between the germline ends. Germline CDR1 reads MDHEN; CDR2 reads SYDVKM. The CDR3 spans 15 residues. The CDR3 DNA reads TGTGCCAGCAGTTTAACAGGAGGGTCTGGAAACACCATATATTTT. It specifies CASSLTGGSGNTIYF. Full variable domain (rest looked up from reference TRBV28 and TRBJ1-3): DVKVTQSSRYLVKRTGEKVFLECVQDMDHENMFWYRQDPGLGLRLIYFSYDVKMKEKGDIPEGYSVSREKKERFSLILESASTNQTSMYLCASSLTGGSGNTIYFGEGSWLTVV.

This clonotype was seen only a few times. The chain uses TRBV10-2 and TRBJ2-2; D gene uncertain. CDR1 and CDR2 from the germline V gene are WSHSY and SAAADI. There are 13 residues in the CDR3. Trimming removed 7 bases from V and 6 bases from J, with 12 bases in between. CDR3 DNA sequence: TGCGCCAGCACAGGAACTAAGGCCGGGGAGCTGTTTTTT. Its protein product is CASTGTKAGELFF.

This clonotype showed up just a few times. The CDR3 sequence: CASSRWDRGTADTQYF. The DNA for the CDR3 is TGTGCCAGCAGCCGGTGGGACAGGGGGACGGCAGATACGCAGTATTTT. The V gene is TRBV3-1, the J gene TRBJ2-3, with 11 bases fitting TRBD1. V trimming: 4 bases; J trimming: 4 bases; junction bases outside the gene matches: 7. In germline, CDR1 is LGHDT, CDR2 YNNKEL (reference sequence). The CDR3 has 16 residues.